This passage covers 19 T cell receptor beta chains from one sample sequenced in a study of cytomegalovirus exposure and HLA in healthy donors. PCR involved 60 Vbeta and 13 Jbeta primers. Some clones are missing from TCRdb's copy, which holds only in-frame ones; the method was immunoSEQ multiplex PCR. The sample contains 100,000 to 150,000 clones, roughly 69% of which appear only once. The sequenced sample was PBMCs. The receptors derive from a human donor in good health.

The chain joins TRBV5-6 to TRBJ1-2; 11 bases align to TRBD1. The CDR3 spans 19 residues. V trimming: 2 bases; J trimming: 1 base; junction bases outside the gene matches: 13. CDR1 is SGHDT, CDR2 YYEEEE, per germline. Here the CDR3 DNA reads TGTGCCAGCAGCTTACGAACCGGGACAGGGGGTCCCAATAACTATGGCTACACCTTC. It translates to CASSLRTGTGGPNNYGYTF.

J is TRBJ1-2 and V is TRBV28; TRBD1 agrees at 8 bases. This CDR3 is 15 amino acids long. With 2 bases clipped from V and 6 bases from J, the junction kept 8 bases outside the gene matches. Per germline, CDR1 MDHEN and CDR2 SYDVKM. CDR3 sequence reads: CASSLTTTGADGYTF. Here the CDR3 DNA reads TGTGCCAGCAGTTTAACTACGACAGGGGCGGATGGCTACACCTTC.

This chain links TRBV19 with TRBJ1-6; TRBD1 might be the D (6 bases). This CDR3 contains 12 residues. Trimming took off 3 bases at V and 10 bases at J, with 7 bases between the two ends. Germline V gene lookup returns CDR1 LNHDA and CDR2 SQIVND (reference sequence). The CDR3 spells CASSMTGSPLHF. The DNA for the CDR3 is TGTGCCAGTAGTATGACAGGCTCACCCCTCCACTTT. The full variable domain, completed using reference TRBV19 and TRBJ1-6, is DGGITQSPKYLFRKEGQNVTLSCEQNLNHDAMYWYRQDPGQGLRLIYYSQIVNDFQKGDIAEGYSVSREKKESFPLTVTSAQKNPTAFYLCASSMTGSPLHFGNGTRLTVT.

This clone was recorded once. This rearrangement joins TRBV4-3 to TRBJ2-1; TRBD1 matches 7 bases. The CDR3 spans 15 residues. J was trimmed by 4 bases and V by 0 bases; bases with no gene match: 3. CDR1 and CDR2 (germline): LGHNA, YSLEER. DNA for the CDR3: TGCGCCAGCAGCCAAGAAGGGACAGCGTACAATGAGCAGTTCTTC. Amino acid sequence: CASSQEGTAYNEQFF.

The CDR3 protein is CASREVRETQYF. The DNA of the CDR3 is TGTGCCAGCAGGGAGGTTCGAGAGACCCAGTACTTC. This chain uses TRBV6-1 with TRBJ2-5, with a weak D call TRBD2 (5 bases). Germline V gives CDR1 MNHNS, CDR2 SASEGT. The CDR3 runs to 12 residues. Trimming stripped 6 bases from V and 4 bases from J, with 9 bases between.

CDR3 amino acids: CASKLAGVREQYF. The CDR3 nucleotides are TGTGCCAGTAAACTAGCGGGGGTCCGCGAGCAGTACTTC. V is TRBV7-2 and J is TRBJ2-5; 11 bases align to TRBD2. The tail of the sequence fits TRBJ2-7 better, so the J call may be wrong. The germline V gene encodes CDR1 SGHTA and CDR2 FQGNSA. CDR3 length equals 13 residues.

The V call is TRBV27, the J call TRBJ2-1; possibly TRBD2 for D (6 bases). With 5 bases removed from V and 5 bases from J, the gap between germline ends came to 22 bases. Germline V gene sequence: CDR1 MNHEY, CDR2 SMNVEV (reference sequence). The CDR3 covers 17 residues. This CDR3 reads CASSPLGGVRRDNEQFF. As DNA, the CDR3 is TGTGCCAGCAGTCCCCTCGGGGGAGTTAGGCGAGACAATGAGCAGTTCTTC.

This sequence joins TRBV5-6 and TRBJ1-1; D not certain. Trimming removed 2 bases from V and 1 base from J, with 9 bases in between. The CDR3 totals 14 residues. Germline loops: CDR1 SGHDT, CDR2 YYEEEE. The CDR3 DNA reads TGTGCCAGCAGCTTTGGCAGGAAGAACACTGAAGCTTTCTTT. As protein: CASSFGRKNTEAFF.

The chain links TRBV18 to TRBJ1-5, with D unresolved. Germline values: CDR1 KGHSH, CDR2 LQKENI. V was pared by 6 bases and J by 0 bases, with 6 bases between. The CDR3 consists of 13 residues. The CDR3 sequence is CASSLSSNQPQHF. The CDR3 nucleotides are TGTGCCAGCTCCCTCAGTAGCAATCAGCCCCAGCATTTT.

About this clone itself: One junction end does not reproduce the germline sequence, and a read error may be involved. V and J are TRBV7-9 and TRBJ1-3; a weak D match, TRBD1 (5 bases). The CDR3 is 17 residues long. Germline V gene sequence: CDR1 SEHNR, CDR2 FQNEAQ (reference sequence). CDR3 nucleotide sequence: TGTTCCAGCAGCTTAGTCCAGGGAACCGGAGATGGAAACACCATATATTTT. It is translated as CSSSLVQGTGDGNTIYF.

The chain joins TRBV27 to TRBJ2-2; 7 bases align to TRBD2. In germline, CDR1 is MNHEY, CDR2 SMNVEV (reference sequence). The J segment lost 1 base and the V segment lost 8 bases, leaving 10 bases of the junction unmatched. The CDR3 runs 16 residues. The chain's CDR3 is CASATPSGKNTGELFF. DNA of the CDR3: TGTGCCAGCGCAACCCCTAGCGGAAAGAACACCGGGGAGCTGTTTTTT.

This clone has just one count. This rearrangement joins TRBV6-5 to TRBJ2-5; 7 nucleotides match TRBD1. The J call is uncertain, as TRBJ2-7 better fits the DNA end. CDR3 length equals 14 residues. Looked up from germline, CDR1 is MNHEY and CDR2 is SVGAGI. DNA of the CDR3: TGTGCCAGCAGGAACAGGGGTTTCTCCTACGAGCAGTACTTC. Translated, it gives CASRNRGFSYEQYF.

This clone was observed once. The rearrangement joins TRBV4-2 to TRBJ2-2; D gene uncertain. Germline CDR1 LGHNA, CDR2 YNFKEQ. Deletions cut 0 bases from V and 1 base from J, with 6 bases between. The CDR3 extends over 15 amino acids. The CDR3 nucleotides read TGTGCCAGCAGCCAAGAGAGAGGGAACACCGGGGAGCTGTTTTTT. This encodes CASSQERGNTGELFF.

The chain recombines TRBV9 with TRBJ2-3, with 10 positions matching TRBD2. Germline trimming cut 0 bases from V and 5 bases from J; bases unmatched to any gene: 9. In germline, CDR1 is SGDLS, CDR2 YYNGEE. There are 17 residues in the CDR3. Written as DNA, the CDR3 is TGTGCCAGCAGCGTAGTCGGGGCTAGCGGGGGAAAAGATACGCAGTATTTT. Amino acids: CASSVVGASGGKDTQYF.

This clone was counted a few times. DNA of the CDR3: TGTGCCAGCGCGACAGCCCCCGGCGCTGAAGCTTTCTTT. It yields the protein CASATAPGAEAFF. J is TRBJ1-1 and V is TRBV6-5; a weak D match, TRBD1 (5 bases). Germline loops: CDR1 MNHEY, CDR2 SVGAGI. The CDR3 extends over 13 amino acids. V lost 8 bases, J lost 6 bases, and 16 bases lay in between.

The chain combines TRBV7-3 with TRBJ2-2; 8 bases are shared with TRBD2. This CDR3 has 14 residues. J lost 7 bases, V lost 5 bases, and 6 bases had no gene match. Germline V gives CDR1 SGHTA, CDR2 FQGTGA. The CDR3 coding sequence is TGTGCCAGCAGCCATAGCGGGACGAACGGGGAGCTGTTTTTT. Its translation: CASSHSGTNGELFF.

To note about this clone: This CDR3 is also generated by other DNA sequences in the sample. V usage is TRBV19 and J usage is TRBJ1-5; 10 bases map to TRBD1. There are 14 residues in the CDR3. In germline, CDR1 is LNHDA, CDR2 SQIVND (reference sequence). Unmatched junction bases numbered 3, after V lost 3 bases and J lost 7 bases. The CDR3 bases are TGTGCCAGTAGTATGGGACAGGGGCGACAGCCCCAGCATTTT. This sequence encodes CASSMGQGRQPQHF.

The chain joins TRBV6-1 to TRBJ2-4; 8 positions agree with TRBD2. Germline CDR1 is MNHNS and CDR2 is SASEGT. Trimming took 2 bases from V and 1 from J; bases not matched to a gene: 4. CDR3 length: 16 residues. The CDR3 bases are TGTGCCAGCAGTGAAATAGCGGGATTGGCCAAAAACATTCAGTACTTC. Translation gives CASSEIAGLAKNIQYF.

This rearrangement joins TRBV11-2 to TRBJ2-3; D uncertain. Trimming cost V 4 bases and J 6 bases, with 14 bases left between them. The CDR3 has 14 amino acids. Germline V gene data show CDR1 as SGHAT and CDR2 as FQNNGV. The CDR3 nucleotides are TGTGCCAGCAGCTCCCTTTTGCGAGGTGATACGCAGTATTTT. Its translation is CASSSLLRGDTQYF.